This T cell receptor (beta chain) was sequenced during a study of blood T cell repertoires in COVID-19. Study overall: COVID-19 samples from acute and convalescent phases originated in the United States, Italy and Spain.

Original methodology: Quantification of nucleated cells was approximated via reference gene primer amplification. Here immunoSEQ multiplex PCR was the method, and the copy in TCRdb shows in-frame clones only, minus some. V and J calls plus clone size are reproduced from that table; the DNA served to infer D and trimming. Here the sample spans approximately 98,000 clones, 88% being singletons. CDR1 and CDR2 from the germline V gene are SNHLY and FYNNEI. V lost 4 bases and J lost 4, with 5 bases in between. The CDR3 has 13 residues. What was sequenced was peripheral blood. This chain connects TRBV2 to TRBJ1-6; D gene uncertain. The receptor comes from a human donor in a cohort sampled during active COVID-19. The CDR3 coding sequence is TGTGCCAGCAGTGTGACTTATAATTCACCCCTCCACTTT. Amino acid sequence: CASSVTYNSPLHF. The variable domain in full, completed from reference TRBV2 and TRBJ1-6, reads EPEVTQTPSHQVTQMGQEVILRCVPISNHLYFYWYRQILGQKVEFLVSFYNNEISEKSEIFDDQFSVERPDGSNFTLKIRSTKLEDSAMYFCASSVTYNSPLHFGNGTRLTVT.